This TCR beta chain was profiled in a study of T cell responses to AZD1222 COVID-19 vaccine. Method: immunoSEQ multiplex PCR; TCRdb's copy keeps in-frame clones and lacks some. Of roughly 190,000 clones in the sample, roughly 92% were seen once. The CDR3 has 15 residues. Germline V CDR1 and CDR2: SEHNR, FQNEAQ (reference sequence). J was trimmed by 4 bases and V by 1 base; bases with no gene match: 3. Comments on this clone: Antigen: not known.

Points from the study as a whole: Across the whole spike, CD4 TCRs peaked at regions 160-218 and 743-854. Per reports, nearly half of all spike-specific TCRs target regions that are unmutated in variants.

Source: peripheral blood, taken 28 days after the second dose of the MenACWY control vaccine. This clonotype was sampled from an adult who received the MenACWY meningococcal vaccine as a control. The V call is TRBV7-9, the J call TRBJ1-5, with TRBD1 identical over 8 bases. The CDR3 is CASSLETGVNQPQHF. The CDR3 bases are TGTGCCAGCAGCTTAGAGACAGGGGTTAATCAGCCCCAGCATTTT.